This T cell receptor beta chain was sequenced for a study of blood T cell repertoires in COVID-19. Study-wide background: Sites in the United States, Italy and Spain provided acute and convalescent COVID-19 samples.

This clone was observed a single time. Method: immunoSEQ multiplex PCR; TCRdb's copy keeps in-frame clones and lacks some. The sample consists of 75,000 to 100,000 clones, roughly 91% of them appearing once. V was clipped by 2 bases and J by 5 bases; unmatched bases: 3. Germline CDR1 reads MNHEY; CDR2 reads SVGEGT. This CDR3 region has 14 residues. This chain joins TRBV6-2 or TRBV6-3 and TRBJ1-1; 9 bases match TRBD1. The origin of this receptor is a woman older than 75 with acute or convalescent COVID-19. The sample was peripheral blood. The CDR3: CASSYRDRVTEAFF. CDR3 nucleotide sequence: TGTGCCAGCAGTTACAGGGACAGGGTAACTGAAGCTTTCTTT.